This T cell receptor beta chain stems from a study of cytomegalovirus exposure and HLA in healthy donors. The study's findings and limits: Upon later analysis, TCR association rates were observed to vary by HLA locus, being highest for DRB1 and lowest for HLA-C.

Per germline, CDR1 SQVTM and CDR2 ANQGSEA. CDR3 size: 10 residues. Notes on this clone: Antigen: not known. Compared with germline, one end of the junction differs, possibly owing to a read error.

60 Vbeta and 13 Jbeta primers were used in PCR. Libraries were prepared by immunoSEQ multiplex PCR; TCRdb keeps only in-frame clonotypes and omits some of them. Its clone listing holds 150,000 to 200,000 clones. This receptor was obtained from a man aged 25-45 years in good health and CMV-seronegative. The sequencing input was PBMCs. The chain links TRBV29-1 to TRBJ1-2; D not certain. CDR3 sequence reads: CSVDALVLDF. In DNA, the CDR3 is TGCAGCGTTGACGCTCTAGTTTTGGATTTC.